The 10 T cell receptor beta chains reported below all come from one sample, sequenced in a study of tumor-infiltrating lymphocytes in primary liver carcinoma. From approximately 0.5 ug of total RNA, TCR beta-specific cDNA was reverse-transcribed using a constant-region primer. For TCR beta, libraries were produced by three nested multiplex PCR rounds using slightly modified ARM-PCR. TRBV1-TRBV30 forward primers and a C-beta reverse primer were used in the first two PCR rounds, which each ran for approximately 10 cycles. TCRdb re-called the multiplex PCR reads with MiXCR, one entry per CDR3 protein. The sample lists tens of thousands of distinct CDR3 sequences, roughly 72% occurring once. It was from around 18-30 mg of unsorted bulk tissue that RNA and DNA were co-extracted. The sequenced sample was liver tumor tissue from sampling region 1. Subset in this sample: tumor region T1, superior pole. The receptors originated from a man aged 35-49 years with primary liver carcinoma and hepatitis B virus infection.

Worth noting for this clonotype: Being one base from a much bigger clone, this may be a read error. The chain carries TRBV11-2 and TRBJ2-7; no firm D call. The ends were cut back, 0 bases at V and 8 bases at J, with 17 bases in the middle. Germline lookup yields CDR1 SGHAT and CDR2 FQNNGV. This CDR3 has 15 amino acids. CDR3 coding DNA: TGTGCCAGCAGCTTAGATCATTGCCAACAGCTGAAGCAGTACTTC. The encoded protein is CASSLDHCQQLKQYF. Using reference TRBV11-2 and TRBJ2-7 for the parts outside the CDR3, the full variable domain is EAGVAQSPRYKIIEKRQSVAFWCNPISGHATLYWYQQILGQGPKLLIQFQNNGVVDDSQLPKDRFSAERLKGVDSTLKIQPAKLEDSAVYLCASSLDHCQQLKQYFGPGTRLTVT.

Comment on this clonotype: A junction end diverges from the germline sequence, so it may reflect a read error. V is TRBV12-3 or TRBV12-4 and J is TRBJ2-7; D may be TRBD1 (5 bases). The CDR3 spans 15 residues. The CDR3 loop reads CAGSLGHGANYEQCF. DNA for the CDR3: TGTGCCGGCAGTTTAGGACATGGGGCCAACTACGAGCAGTGCTTC.

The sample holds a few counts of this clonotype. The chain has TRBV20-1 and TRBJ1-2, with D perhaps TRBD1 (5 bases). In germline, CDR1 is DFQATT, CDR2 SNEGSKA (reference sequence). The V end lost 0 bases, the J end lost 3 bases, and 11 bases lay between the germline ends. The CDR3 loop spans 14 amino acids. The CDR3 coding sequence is TGCAGTGCTAGAGATAGAGGGACCGACTATGGCTACACCTTC. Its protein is CSARDRGTDYGYTF.

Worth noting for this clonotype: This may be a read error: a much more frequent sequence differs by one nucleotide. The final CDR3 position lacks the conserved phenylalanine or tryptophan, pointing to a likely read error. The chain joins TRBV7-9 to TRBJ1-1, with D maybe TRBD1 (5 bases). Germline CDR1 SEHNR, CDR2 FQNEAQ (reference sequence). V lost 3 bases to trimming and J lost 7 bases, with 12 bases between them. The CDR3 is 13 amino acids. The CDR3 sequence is CASSLQGDIEAFS. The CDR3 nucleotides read TGTGCCAGCAGCTTGCAGGGAGACATTGAAGCTTTCTCT.

CDR3 protein: CSGMTGRPSNEQFF. CDR3 sequence (DNA): TGCAGCGGGATGACAGGGCGACCCTCCAATGAGCAGTTCTTC. The V gene is TRBV29-1, the J gene TRBJ2-1, with 7 positions matching TRBD1. With 7 bases clipped from V and 6 bases from J, the junction kept 12 bases outside the gene matches. This CDR3 is 14 amino acids long. The germline V gene encodes CDR1 SQVTM and CDR2 ANQGSEA.

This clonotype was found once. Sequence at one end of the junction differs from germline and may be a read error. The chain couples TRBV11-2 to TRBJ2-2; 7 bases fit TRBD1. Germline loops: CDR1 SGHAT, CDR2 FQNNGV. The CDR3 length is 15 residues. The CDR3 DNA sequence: TGTGCCAGCAGCTTTGGGCAATCGAACACAGGGGAGATGTTTTTT. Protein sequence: CASSFGQSNTGEMFF.

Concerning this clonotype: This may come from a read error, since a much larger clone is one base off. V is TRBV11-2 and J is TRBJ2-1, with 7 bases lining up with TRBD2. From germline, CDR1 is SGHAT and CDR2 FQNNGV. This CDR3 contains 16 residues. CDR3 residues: CAGSYTSAHLYNEQSF. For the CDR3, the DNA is TGTGCCGGCAGCTACACTAGCGCCCATTTATACAATGAGCAGTCCTTC. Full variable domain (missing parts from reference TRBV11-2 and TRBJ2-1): EAGVAQSPRYKIIEKRQSVAFWCNPISGHATLYWYQQILGQGPKLLIQFQNNGVVDDSQLPKDRFSAERLKGVDSTLKIQPAKLEDSAVYLCAGSYTSAHLYNEQSFGPGTRLTVL.

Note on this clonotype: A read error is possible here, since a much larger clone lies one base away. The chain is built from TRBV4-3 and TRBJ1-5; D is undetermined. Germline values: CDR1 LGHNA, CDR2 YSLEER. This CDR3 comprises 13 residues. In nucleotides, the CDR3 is TGCGCCAGCAGCCAAGAGCCCAGTCAGTCCCAGCATTTT. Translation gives CASSQEPSQSQHF.

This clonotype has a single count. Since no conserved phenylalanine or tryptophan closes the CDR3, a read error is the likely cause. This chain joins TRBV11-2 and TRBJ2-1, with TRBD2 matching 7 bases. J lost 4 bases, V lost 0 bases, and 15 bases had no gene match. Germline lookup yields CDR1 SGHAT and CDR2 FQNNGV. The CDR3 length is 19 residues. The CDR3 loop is CASSLDGGFSGILYNEQFI. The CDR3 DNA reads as TGTGCCAGCAGCTTAGATGGGGGATTCAGCGGGATCCTTTACAATGAGCAGTTCATC.

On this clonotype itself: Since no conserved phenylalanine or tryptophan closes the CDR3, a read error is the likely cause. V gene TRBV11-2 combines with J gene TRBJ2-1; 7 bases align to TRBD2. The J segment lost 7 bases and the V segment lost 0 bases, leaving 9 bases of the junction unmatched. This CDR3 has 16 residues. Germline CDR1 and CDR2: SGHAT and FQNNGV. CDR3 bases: TGTGCCAGCAGCTTAGAGCTCCCAGCGGGATTGAATGAGCAGTTCTCC. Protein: CASSLELPAGLNEQFS.